Each of the 27 T cell receptor beta chains below was sequenced from the same sample in a study of CD4 T cells in relation to SARS-CoV-2 and coronaviruses. These receptors have no identified antigens. This table comes from immunoSEQ multiplex PCR, and its TCRdb copy is limited to in-frame clones, with some not included. The sample gives some 46,000 clones, approximately 80% of which show up once; 1.1% to 1.5% is in the top ten. Specimen: naive CD4+ T cells from PBMCs, cultured in vitro. The subset was: naive CD4+ T cells isolated by negative enrichment. The receptors derive from an adult with COVID-19.

This rearrangement joins TRBV5-1 to TRBJ2-5; 8 nucleotides agree with TRBD1. The V and J ends lost 2 bases and 5 bases, in that order; junction bases with no gene match: 8. Germline loops: CDR1 SGHRS, CDR2 YFSETQ. The CDR3 contains 15 residues. CDR3 region: CASSFQGALRETQYF. CDR3 in DNA: TGCGCCAGCAGCTTTCAGGGGGCTCTTAGGGAGACCCAGTACTTC.

V usage is TRBV6-6 and J usage is TRBJ1-6, with a weak D call TRBD1 (5 bases). Trimming shortened V by 3 bases and J by 4 bases, and 13 bases separated the two germline ends. Looked up from germline, CDR1 is MNHNY and CDR2 is SVGAGI (reference sequence). This CDR3 spans 16 amino acids. The CDR3: CASSYRGGAYNSPLHF. CDR3 DNA: TGTGCCAGCAGTTATCGGGGAGGGGCATATAATTCACCCCTCCACTTT.

The genes are TRBV5-4 and TRBJ2-2; D call uncertain. The CDR3 is 15 amino acids. From germline, CDR1 is SGHNT and CDR2 YYREEE (reference sequence). Between the trimmed V and J ends, which lost 6 bases and 4 bases, there was a span of 16 bases. CDR3 DNA sequence: TGTGCCAGCAAGCAATATAGGTCGGGCACCGGGGAGCTGTTTTTT. It codes for CASKQYRSGTGELFF.

The chain is built from TRBV30 and TRBJ2-1; 9 nucleotides agree with TRBD2. Trimming removed 2 bases from V and 7 bases from J; junction bases left unmatched: 9. CDR1 and CDR2 (germline): GTSNPN, SVGIG (reference sequence). The CDR3 runs 15 residues. This chain's CDR3 is CAWSLGSGRSNEQFF. In DNA, the CDR3 is TGTGCCTGGAGTTTGGGTAGCGGGAGATCAAATGAGCAGTTCTTC.

This clone has only a few counts. The V and J genes are TRBV7-2 and TRBJ2-3, with 8 bases matching TRBD2. V was pared by 5 bases and J by 5 bases, with 12 bases of the junction left unmatched. Germline CDR1 is SGHTA and CDR2 is FQGNSA. The CDR3 covers 16 residues. The CDR3 DNA reads TGTGCCAGCAGCCCGCCGGGACTAGTAAATCAAGATACGCAGTATTTT. Translating it yields CASSPPGLVNQDTQYF.

This clone was observed a handful of times. The chain couples TRBV4-1 to TRBJ2-3, with D hard to call. The CDR3 length is 11 residues. V was cut by 0 bases and J by 5 bases, with 0 bases left in between. The germline V gene encodes CDR1 MGHRA and CDR2 YSYEKL. The CDR3 loop reads CASSQEDTQYF. The CDR3 DNA sequence: TGCGCCAGCAGCCAAGAAGATACGCAGTATTTT.

J is TRBJ2-7 and V is TRBV15; 7 bases fit TRBD1. The germline CDR1 and CDR2 sequences are LNHNV and YYDKDF (reference sequence). The CDR3 is 15 residues long. With 3 bases clipped from V and 2 bases from J, the junction kept 7 bases outside the gene matches. CDR3 in amino acids: CATSSYRGIAYEQYF. CDR3 in DNA: TGTGCCACCAGCAGCTACAGGGGAATCGCCTACGAGCAGTACTTC.

This chain links TRBV6-5 with TRBJ1-1; a possible D gene is TRBD1 (5 bases). In germline, CDR1 is MNHEY, CDR2 SVGAGI. V was cut by 4 bases and J by 4 bases, with 16 bases left in between. This CDR3 spans 15 amino acids. CDR3 residues: CASSLGSGGTTEAFF. The CDR3 coding sequence is TGTGCCAGCAGTTTGGGGTCCGGGGGGACCACTGAAGCTTTCTTT.

The genes are TRBV10-1 and TRBJ1-1, with D possibly being TRBD1 (5 bases). Germline CDR1 is WNHNN and CDR2 is SYGVQD (reference sequence). The ends were cut back, 6 bases at V and 3 bases at J, with 17 bases in the middle. The CDR3 sequence is 15 residues long. Here the CDR3 reads CASSPPGTSYTEAFF. The CDR3 nucleotides are TGCGCCAGCAGCCCACCCGGGACGTCTTACACTGAAGCTTTCTTT.

The chain couples TRBV9 to TRBJ2-1; 10 nucleotides align to TRBD1. Trimming at V came to 4 bases and at J to 7 bases, leaving 5 bases not matched to a gene. There are 14 residues in the CDR3. From germline, CDR1 is SGDLS and CDR2 YYNGEE. CDR3 coding DNA: TGTGCCAGCAGCCTCCGGACAGGGGGGAATGAGCAGTTCTTC. This gives the protein CASSLRTGGNEQFF.

Of note for this clone: The junction departs from the called germline gene at one end, perhaps through a read error. The chain couples TRBV5-7 to TRBJ2-7, with D maybe TRBD2 (6 bases). TRBV5-7 is assigned to the ORF class and has an uncertain function. The CDR3 covers 9 residues. CDR3 sequence reads: CASSPMGGF. Here the CDR3 DNA reads TGTGCCAGCTCACCCATGGGGGGTTTC.

In its sample, this clone was seen once. The chain links TRBV10-3 to TRBJ2-1, with TRBD2 identical over 11 bases. Per germline, CDR1 ENHRY and CDR2 SYGVKD. Losses at the gene ends were 6 bases for V and 8 bases for J; bases not matched to a gene: 9. The CDR3 has 15 amino acids. In DNA, the CDR3 is TGTGCCATCAGGAGACTAGCGGGGTCCGAATATGAGCAGTTCTTC. It translates to CAIRRLAGSEYEQFF.

The chain combines TRBV3-1 (or the pseudogene TRBV3-2) with TRBJ2-3; 16 nucleotides match TRBD2. Germline-derived CDR1 and CDR2 are LGHDT and YNNKEL (reference sequence). Trimming took 1 base from V and 3 from J; bases not matched to a gene: 16. CDR3 length equals 22 residues. This chain's CDR3 is CASSQAGTSGRASPAATDTQYF. The DNA of the CDR3 is TGTGCCAGCAGCCAAGCCGGGACTAGCGGGAGGGCCTCTCCTGCTGCGACAGATACGCAGTATTTT.

This chain uses TRBV10-3 with TRBJ1-1; D not resolved. Germline V gene lookup returns CDR1 ENHRY and CDR2 SYGVKD. V lost 3 bases and J lost 4, with 15 bases in between. The CDR3 is 15 amino acids. The DNA of the CDR3 is TGTGCCATCAGTGACCTCGCCGGGAGCACCACTGAAGCTTTCTTT. Protein product: CAISDLAGSTTEAFF.

By share, this clone ranks as medium-sized (0.01 to 0.1%). This chain uses TRBV6-4 with TRBJ2-2, with D unclear. Trimming left V 4 bases short and J 1 base short, with 4 bases between. The CDR3 runs 13 residues. Germline CDR1 is MRHNA and CDR2 is SNTAGT. The CDR3 spells CASSGGNTGELFF. CDR3 coding DNA: TGTGCCAGCAGTGGGGGGAACACCGGGGAGCTGTTTTTT.

The genes are TRBV18 and TRBJ1-6; D might be TRBD1 (6 bases). CDR1 is KGHSH, CDR2 LQKENI, per germline. V lost 4 bases, J lost 9 bases, and 22 bases lay in between. The CDR3 runs 17 residues. This CDR3 is CASSRQDSSILASPLHF. In DNA form, the CDR3 reads TGTGCCAGCTCACGACAGGACAGCTCGATCTTGGCTTCACCCCTCCACTTT.

This chain joins TRBV2 and TRBJ2-7, with 7 bases aligning to TRBD1. This CDR3 has 15 amino acids. CDR1 and CDR2 (germline): SNHLY, FYNNEI. Germline trimming cut 5 bases from V and 0 bases from J; bases unmatched to any gene: 7. CDR3 DNA sequence: TGTGCCAGCAGTCTCACTACAGGGGTCTCCTACGAGCAGTACTTC. Protein: CASSLTTGVSYEQYF.

V gene TRBV19 combines with J gene TRBJ2-7; 11 nucleotides agree with TRBD1. Losses at the gene ends were 5 bases for V and 2 bases for J; bases not matched to a gene: 2. CDR1 is LNHDA and CDR2 is SQIVND in the germline V gene (reference sequence). The CDR3 totals 14 residues. The CDR3 nucleotides are TGTGCCAGTAGTGGGGGACAGGGGGCCTACGAGCAGTACTTC. Translated: CASSGGQGAYEQYF.

The rearrangement joins TRBV27 to TRBJ1-1; 9 nucleotides agree with TRBD1. Germline CDR1 MNHEY, CDR2 SMNVEV (reference sequence). The V segment lost 5 bases and the J segment 4 bases; nucleotides outside the gene matches: 8. The CDR3 spans 15 residues. CDR3 amino acids: CASSPRQGGGTEAFF. In nucleotides, the CDR3 is TGTGCCAGCAGTCCAAGACAGGGGGGAGGCACTGAAGCTTTCTTT.

This chain joins TRBV5-6 and TRBJ2-7; 10 bases agree with TRBD2. Germline V CDR1 and CDR2: SGHDT, YYEEEE. This CDR3 has 14 amino acids. Trimming removed 3 bases from V and 3 bases from J; junction bases left unmatched: 3. Here the CDR3 reads CASSSRTSGYEQYF. CDR3 in DNA: TGTGCCAGCAGCTCACGGACTAGCGGCTACGAGCAGTACTTC.

In this sample, this clone turned up once. The genes are TRBV3-1 (or the pseudogene TRBV3-2) and TRBJ2-7; 7 bases match TRBD2. Germline V gene sequence: CDR1 LGHDT, CDR2 YNNKEL (reference sequence). The V and J ends lost 5 bases and 2 bases, in that order; junction bases with no gene match: 6. This CDR3 is built from 14 residues. CDR3 in DNA: TGTGCCAGCAGCTACTCTAGCGGACCCTACGAGCAGTACTTC. Translating gives CASSYSSGPYEQYF.

The rearrangement joins TRBV7-2 to TRBJ2-2, with D possibly matching TRBD1 (7 bases). CDR1 SGHTA and CDR2 FQGNSA come from the germline V gene. Deletions cut 6 bases from V and 7 bases from J, with 21 bases between. The CDR3 extends over 16 amino acids. The CDR3 DNA reads TGTGCCAGCAGAAACCGGGGCAGGGGGAGGTTCGGGGAGCTGTTTTTT. Translated, it gives CASRNRGRGRFGELFF.

The chain carries TRBV10-3 and TRBJ2-7; D gene uncertain. V was clipped by 6 bases and J by 6 bases, with 18 bases between them. The CDR3 contains 14 residues. Germline V gene sequence: CDR1 ENHRY, CDR2 SYGVKD. This CDR3 is CAISKLPENGEQYF. CDR3 bases: TGTGCCATCAGCAAACTTCCCGAGAACGGCGAGCAGTACTTC.

The chain is built from TRBV4-1 and TRBJ2-5; TRBD2 matches 10 bases. In germline, CDR1 is MGHRA, CDR2 YSYEKL. The V gene end was trimmed by 7 bases and the J gene end by 5 bases; junction bases not matched to a gene: 7. The CDR3 loop spans 14 amino acids. The CDR3 DNA reads TGCGCCAGCAAGAAGCGGGAGGGCCGGGAGACCCAGTACTTC. Its translation: CASKKREGRETQYF.

This clone was observed a handful of times. The chain employs TRBV11-2 and TRBJ2-5, with 10 positions matching TRBD2. J gave up 3 bases and V 5 bases, and 6 bases lay outside the gene matches. This CDR3 region has 15 residues. Germline CDR1 is SGHAT and CDR2 is FQNNGV. CDR3 protein: CASSVNGLAEETQYF. CDR3 nucleotide sequence: TGTGCCAGCAGCGTAAACGGACTAGCGGAAGAGACCCAGTACTTC.

The table lists this clone with a few counts. J is TRBJ2-2 and V is TRBV6-6; 9 bases map to TRBD2. This CDR3 comprises 15 residues. From germline, CDR1 is MNHNY and CDR2 SVGAGI (reference sequence). V dropped 5 bases and J dropped 4; count of bases not matched to a gene: 5. The CDR3 coding sequence is TGTGCCAGCAGTGTTTTTAGCGGGAGCACCGGGGAGCTGTTTTTT. Protein product: CASSVFSGSTGELFF.

This clone has only a few counts. The CDR3 region is CASRGGNQPQHF. The CDR3 region has the DNA TGTGCCAGTCGAGGGGGGAATCAGCCCCAGCATTTT. The chain employs TRBV19 and TRBJ1-5, with D possibly matching TRBD1 (6 bases). The CDR3 loop spans 12 amino acids. The V end lost 8 bases, the J end lost 4 bases, and 9 bases lay between the germline ends. Germline CDR1 is LNHDA and CDR2 is SQIVND (reference sequence). The full variable domain, rest sourced from reference TRBV19 and TRBJ1-5, is DGGITQSPKYLFRKEGQNVTLSCEQNLNHDAMYWYRQDPGQGLRLIYYSQIVNDFQKGDIAEGYSVSREKKESFPLTVTSAQKNPTAFYLCASRGGNQPQHFGDGTRLSIL.